The sequence of this T cell receptor (beta chain) was determined in a study of OX40 agonist ivuxolimab in advanced cancers. Study as a whole: Those treated in dose escalation had hepatocellular carcinoma, melanoma, renal cell cancer or head and neck cancer. Findings and caveats of the study: There were, on average, more expanded clones in CD8+ T cells than in CD4+.

The repertoire was sequenced with immunoSEQ multiplex PCR; TCRdb's copy has only in-frame clones and lacks some. Of 90,000 or so clones in the sample, roughly nine tenths were seen once. Worth noting for this clone: Its antigen is unidentified.

Here the sequenced sample was CD4+ or CD8+ T cells sorted from blood, taken in a trial of the OX40 agonist ivuxolimab. This TCR derives from an adult with an advanced solid tumor such as melanoma, head and neck, liver or kidney cancer.

In DNA form, the CDR3 reads TGTGCCAGCAGCTTGGCCAGGGGTTATACGCAGTATTTT. This translates into CASSLARGYTQYF. The chain has TRBV11-2 and TRBJ2-3; perhaps TRBD1 as D (6 bases). Trimming took 3 bases from V and 7 from J, leaving 11 bases between them. The germline gives CDR1 SGHAT, CDR2 FQNNGV. CDR3 length: 13 residues.